The 16 T cell receptor beta chains in this list originate from one sample, sequenced in a study of OX40 agonist ivuxolimab in advanced cancers. Method: immunoSEQ multiplex PCR; TCRdb's copy keeps in-frame clones and lacks some. This sample yields roughly 120,000 clones, of which roughly nine tenths are seen a single time; around 0.26% belongs to the top ten. Sequencing used CD4+ or CD8+ T cells sorted from blood, obtained in a trial of the OX40 agonist ivuxolimab. The receptor source for this set is an adult with an advanced solid tumor such as melanoma, head and neck, liver or kidney cancer.

The CDR3 nucleotides read TGTGCCAGCAGCTTGAACGGGGGCGCGACCGGGGAGCTGTTTTTT. Protein product: CASSLNGGATGELFF. This rearrangement joins TRBV5-5 to TRBJ2-2; D tentatively reads TRBD1 or TRBD2 (6 bases each). Germline values: CDR1 SGHKS, CDR2 YYEKEE (reference sequence). V lost 1 base, J lost 5 bases, and 12 bases lay in between. The CDR3 has 15 residues.

The V and J genes are TRBV6-1 and TRBJ2-1; 7 nucleotides line up with TRBD1. This CDR3 region has 15 residues. CDR1 is MNHNS, CDR2 SASEGT, per germline. V shed 3 bases, J shed 1 base, and the junction held 3 bases outside the gene matches. The CDR3 coding sequence is TGTGCCAGCAGTGATCGGGACAGATCCTACAATGAGCAGTTCTTC. Protein sequence: CASSDRDRSYNEQFF.

The V call is TRBV19, the J call TRBJ1-2, with 10 bases matching TRBD1. V trimming: 4 bases; J trimming: 4 bases; junction bases outside the gene matches: 6. The CDR3 totals 15 residues. Germline CDR1 LNHDA, CDR2 SQIVND (reference sequence). In DNA form, the CDR3 reads TGTGCCAGTAGTACGGACAGGGGGTTTATCTATGGCTACACCTTC. Its translation: CASSTDRGFIYGYTF. Looking up the rest from reference TRBV19 and TRBJ1-2 gives the full variable domain: DGGITQSPKYLFRKEGQNVTLSCEQNLNHDAMYWYRQDPGQGLRLIYYSQIVNDFQKGDIAEGYSVSREKKESFPLTVTSAQKNPTAFYLCASSTDRGFIYGYTFGSGTRLTVV.

The CDR3 coding sequence is TGTGCCAGCAGTGCGACAGGGCCCTACGAGCAGTACTTC. This sequence encodes CASSATGPYEQYF. The chain has TRBV6-6 and TRBJ2-7; 7 bases fit TRBD1. The ends lost 5 bases at V and 2 bases at J; junction bases unmatched: 3. CDR1 is MNHNY, CDR2 SVGAGI, per germline (reference sequence). The CDR3 runs 13 residues.

The chain employs TRBV19 and TRBJ1-5, with D unclear. Trimming cost V 5 bases and J 2 bases, with 28 bases left between them. The germline CDR1 and CDR2 sequences are LNHDA and SQIVND (reference sequence). The CDR3 contains 20 residues. CDR3 in DNA: TGTGCCAGTAGTCCTCAAAGATCCCGGAGGCATCGGTGGGGCAATCAGCCCCAGCATTTT. Its protein is CASSPQRSRRHRWGNQPQHF.

This chain connects TRBV20-1 to TRBJ2-3; D remains ambiguous. This CDR3 is built from 11 residues. V was clipped by 3 bases and J by 5 bases, with 6 bases between them. CDR1 DFQATT and CDR2 SNEGSKA come from the germline V gene (reference sequence). The CDR3 nucleotides read TGCAGTGCTAGTACAAGAGATACGCAGTATTTT. It encodes CSASTRDTQYF.

The chain recombines TRBV7-2 with TRBJ2-1; D is uncertain. The CDR3 is 12 amino acids. Trimming took off 1 base at V and 10 bases at J, with 8 bases between the two ends. The germline CDR1 and CDR2 sequences are SGHTA and FQGNSA. CDR3 sequence (DNA): TGTGCCAGCAGCTTAGAAGGCCGCGAGCAGTTCTTC. The encoded protein is CASSLEGREQFF.

The genes are TRBV18 and TRBJ1-5; D is unresolved. This CDR3 has 15 residues. V was shortened by 1 base and J by 0 bases, with 7 bases between the two germline ends. CDR1 is KGHSH and CDR2 is LQKENI in the germline V gene. CDR3 DNA sequence: TGTGCCAGCTCACCACTCGGGGATAGCAATCAGCCCCAGCATTTT. Protein sequence: CASSPLGDSNQPQHF.

The chain is built from TRBV9 and TRBJ1-6; the D gene is possibly TRBD1 (5 bases). V was trimmed by 3 bases and J by 11 bases, leaving 15 bases between them. The CDR3 loop spans 14 amino acids. Germline V gene data show CDR1 as SGDLS and CDR2 as YYNGEE. DNA of the CDR3: TGTGCCAGCAGCGCATCTGGGGGGGGACCACCCCTCCACTTT. Encoded protein: CASSASGGGPPLHF. The whole variable domain, filled in from reference TRBV9 and TRBJ1-6, reads DSGVTQTPKHLITATGQRVTLRCSPRSGDLSVYWYQQSLDQGLQFLIQYYNGEERAKGNILERFSAQQFPDLHSELNLSSLELGDSALYFCASSASGGGPPLHFGNGTRLTVT.

This CDR3 is CASSVRSLEQYF. The CDR3, as DNA: TGTGCCAGCAGTGTTCGGTCCCTCGAGCAGTACTTC. The chain is built from TRBV6-5 and TRBJ2-7; D gene unclear. Trimming shortened V by 5 bases and J by 6 bases, and 11 bases separated the two germline ends. The germline gives CDR1 MNHEY, CDR2 SVGAGI. The CDR3 has 12 residues.

The J gene is TRBJ2-7, the V gene TRBV4-3, with D possibly TRBD1 on 5 matching bases. The CDR3 sequence is 15 residues long. V was trimmed by 0 bases and J by 2 bases, leaving 11 bases between them. The germline V gene encodes CDR1 LGHNA and CDR2 YSLEER. The CDR3 DNA reads TGCGCCAGCAGCCAAGAATTAGACAGAGCCTACGAGCAGTACTTC. It translates to CASSQELDRAYEQYF.

The chain combines TRBV30 with TRBJ1-2; a possible D gene is TRBD1 (5 bases). Germline loops: CDR1 GTSNPN, CDR2 SVGIG (reference sequence). This CDR3 contains 12 residues. V was shortened by 2 bases and J by 2 bases, with 6 bases between the two germline ends. The CDR3 region has the DNA TGTGCCTGGAGTCAGGGAAACTATGGCTACACCTTC. Residues: CAWSQGNYGYTF.

As DNA, the CDR3 is TGCGCCAGCAGCTCGCAACTAGCCCGCCTACCTTACGAGCAGTACTTC. Protein: CASSSQLARLPYEQYF. The rearrangement links TRBV5-1 to TRBJ2-7; maybe TRBD2 (6 bases). CDR1 is SGHRS and CDR2 is YFSETQ in the germline V gene. V was pared by 3 bases and J by 4 bases, with 20 bases between. The CDR3 sequence is 16 residues long.

This clone was found once. CDR3 residues: CASSERTGNTEAFF. In nucleotides, the CDR3 is TGTGCCAGCAGCGAACGGACAGGGAACACTGAAGCTTTCTTT. The chain links TRBV21-1 to TRBJ1-1; the D call in the table, TRBD1, was not verified against the DNA. TRBV21-1 has pseudogene status. The CDR3 contains 14 residues.

The chain has TRBV19 and TRBJ2-6; TRBD1 is a possible D gene (5 bases). V lost 10 bases and J lost 0, with 10 bases in between. Germline values: CDR1 LNHDA, CDR2 SQIVND (reference sequence). The CDR3 runs to 14 residues. CDR3 loop: CATLRGSGANVLTF. In nucleotides, the CDR3 is TGTGCCACCTTAAGGGGCTCTGGGGCCAACGTCCTGACTTTC.

The chain has TRBV7-2 and TRBJ2-7; perhaps TRBD1 as D (6 bases). Germline CDR1 SGHTA, CDR2 FQGNSA. This CDR3 comprises 15 residues. Trimming removed 6 bases from V and 2 bases from J, with 17 bases in between. The CDR3 sequence: CASSRGQPLTYEQYF. For the CDR3, the DNA is TGTGCCAGCAGTCGTGGACAGCCGCTAACCTACGAGCAGTACTTC.